The sequence of this TCR beta chain was determined in a study of blood T cell repertoires in COVID-19 (dated by TCRdb to the early 2020s). At the level of the whole study: Samples from collaborators originated in the United States, Italy and Spain and spanned both the acute and convalescent phases of COVID-19. The prospective study material was composed of cDNA or gDNA derived from T cells, B-cell-depleted T cells, or PBMCs. Subjects who had been exposed to COVID-19, were actively infected with it, or had recovered from it provided the deeply sampled blood TCRbeta repertoires that made up the dataset. Sample metadata almost always included a de-identified subject ID, COVID-19 status, age in years and sex. Where HLA class I and class II types were available, the types were taken from metadata supplied by the sample provider, not from assay-based typing. The samples were drawn from two sources: the first 160 participants of the ongoing ImmuneRACE study, and 1,254 subjects contributed by 6 global collaborators. The repertoires were released in a freely available public database meant as a resource for research on the immune response to SARS-CoV-2. Beyond this particular receptor, the publication reports: Clinical and demographic metadata were provided uncurated, with the amount varying by source and participant.

Worth noting for this clone: Its antigen remains undetermined. Per-base quality was not reported, and no clone a single base away is much larger than it.

The collaborating institutions used their own protocols to collect whole blood in K2EDTA tubes. For TCRbeta analysis, collaborators shipped samples in one of three forms: frozen whole blood, isolated PBMCs, or DNA extracted from either of those sample types. The immunoSEQ Assay, a bias-controlled multiplex PCR, was used to amplify TCRbeta CDR3 regions from genomic DNA. In the paper's pipeline: Nucleated cell counts per sample were estimated from amplification of reference gene primers within the assay. To quantify the absolute abundance of each unique TCRbeta CDR3 rearrangement, sequence reads were collapsed and filtered. For each sample, productive Simpson clonality was calculated as the square root of Simpson's diversity index across productive rearrangements. TCRdb took this table from immuneACCESS and kept in-frame rearrangements with V and J called. Such tables lack part of the clones; where checked against another copy, unresolved V genes explain under half of the gap, and the rest is unexplained. The V and J calls and clone size are taken from that table; D and trimming were inferred from the DNA. The sample yields 60,000 to 80,000 clones; roughly 80% were counted once. The ten largest account for about 10% of the sample.

V is cut back by 4 bases and J by 9 bases, with 11 bases in the junction unmatched. Including cysteine and phenylalanine, the CDR3 has 15 amino acids. The DNA shown is the 45-base CDR3, in frame from base 1. The germline V gene provides CDR1 SGHRS and CDR2 YFSETQ. This TCR was sampled from a middle-aged man with active COVID-19. Material for sequencing was peripheral blood. Recombination connected TRBV5-1 to TRBJ2-1, with 9 junctional bases fitting TRBD2. The CDR3 has the sequence CASSPSLAGVGEQFF. The sequence in DNA is TGCGCCAGCAGCCCAAGCTTAGCGGGAGTAGGTGAGCAGTTCTTC.